A single sample is the source of the 3 T cell receptor beta chains below, sequenced in a study of human T cells and chemical hapten exposure. TCRdb recomputed calls from the RACE reads with MiXCR, one row per CDR3 protein. The repertoire consists of about 140,000 distinct CDR3 sequences, with 12% occurring once and the leading ten covering around 1.4%. This sample's time point: patch test 2, 6 weeks after DPC sensitization. Treatment of the sample: therapeutic diphenylcyclopropenone sensitization with weekly scalp DPC. The sample here was whole blood, taken in connection with sensitization to the hapten diphenylcyclopropenone (DPC). The source is a woman aged 50 to 60 with alopecia areata. Some clones in this sample may be carry-over from other donors' samples.

This clonotype has a handful of counts. The rearrangement links TRBV28 to TRBJ2-4; unclear D gene. Germline CDR1 and CDR2: MDHEN and SYDVKM. The CDR3 has 13 amino acids. V dropped 5 bases and J dropped 8 bases, with 13 bases sitting between them. DNA of the CDR3: TGTGCCAGCAGTCTCCCGCGTTCCGACATTCAGTACTTC. Translating gives CASSLPRSDIQYF.

This clonotype has only a few counts. Here the CDR3 reads CASSLGSVGEQYF. The CDR3 DNA reads TGTGCCAGCAGCTTAGGAAGCGTAGGCGAGCAGTACTTC. J is TRBJ2-7 and V is TRBV7-3, with D unclear. Germline CDR1 SGHTA, CDR2 FQGTGA. V was pared by 2 bases and J by 6 bases, with 11 bases between. The CDR3 covers 13 residues.

This clonotype was counted between two and nine times. In DNA, the CDR3 is TGTGCCAGCAGTGAAGGTCCCTTGACTAGCGGGGAGACCCAGTACTTC. Translation: CASSEGPLTSGETQYF. The V gene is TRBV6-1, the J gene TRBJ2-5; 10 bases align to TRBD2. Germline CDR1 is MNHNS and CDR2 is SASEGT. J lost 5 bases, V lost 1 base, and 7 bases had no gene match. CDR3 length equals 16 residues.